This T cell receptor beta chain originates from a study of T cells after yellow fever vaccination. Study-level background: When fractions had low cell numbers, they were prepared with SMART-Seq v4 Ultra Low Input.

Comments on this clonotype: Its antigen is currently unknown.

V lost 6 bases to trimming and J lost 4 bases, with 9 bases between them. CDR1 is MNHNS, CDR2 SASEGT, per germline. This CDR3 region has 12 residues. The study made its TCR cDNA through 5'RACE template switching. That step introduced a universal primer site along with UMIs. MiXCR, run by TCRdb on the 5' RACE reads, gives a single entry per CDR3 protein. The sample has some 300,000 distinct CDR3 sequences, approximately 10% seen once. Study results and caveats: It was a weaker secondary response, yet one that peaked faster, at day 5 versus 15.

The clonotype was recovered from a man aged 18 to 29 who received the YFV17D yellow fever vaccine. Sequencing was performed on CD4+ T cells sorted from PBMCs, taken 5 days after the yellow fever booster vaccination. The chain joins TRBV6-1 to TRBJ2-5; D remains unclear. CDR3 in amino acids: CASSDLGETQYF. The CDR3 DNA reads as TGTGCCAGCAGCGACCTCGGAGAGACCCAGTACTTC.